The 15 T cell receptor beta chains given below trace back to one sample, sequenced in a study of a mutant IDH1 vaccine in newly diagnosed glioma (dated by TCRdb to the early 2020s). Reading the label with the study, this specimen's time point is: week 23, last vaccination. A 20-mer mutant IDH1 peptide at 300 micrograms in Montanide made up each vaccine dose, which was injected subcutaneously together with topical imiquimod. Preparation of the library involved the immunoSEQ multiplex PCR assay. TCRdb provides this immuneACCESS table in a form limited to in-frame rearrangements. Some clones are lacking; in checked studies, under half of them reflect an unresolved V gene, and why the rest are absent is not known. For this sample there are tens of thousands of clones; 81% appear just once. Just over 5% of the sample goes to the ten largest clones. For these receptors, no antigen is known. The sample here was PBMCs, taken from a glioma patient whose treatment included an IDH1 peptide vaccine. The receptors shown here come from a man aged 35 to 55 with glioma.

The chain uses TRBV18 and TRBJ2-1, with TRBD2 matching 15 bases. V was pared by 0 bases and J by 8 bases, with 5 bases of the junction left unmatched. The CDR3 is made up of 17 amino acids. In germline, CDR1 is KGHSH, CDR2 LQKENI. The CDR3 nucleotides read TGTGCCAGCTCACCACCAAGGACTAGCGGGAGGGCCTATGAGCAGTTCTTC. Its translation is CASSPPRTSGRAYEQFF.

This chain joins TRBV19 and TRBJ2-7, with D maybe TRBD2 (6 bases). Per germline, CDR1 LNHDA and CDR2 SQIVND (reference sequence). The CDR3 runs to 14 residues. V dropped 7 bases and J dropped 1 base, with 14 bases sitting between them. The CDR3 loop reads CASTPREESYEQYF. The DNA of the CDR3 is TGTGCCAGTACCCCCAGGGAGGAGTCCTACGAGCAGTACTTC.

The V gene is TRBV7-9, the J gene TRBJ2-2; D not resolved. From germline, CDR1 is SEHNR and CDR2 FQNEAQ (reference sequence). The V gene lost 5 bases and the J gene lost 7 bases, with 11 bases spanning the gap. CDR3 size: 13 residues. CDR3 DNA: TGTGCCAGCAGCCCCCTCTTGGACGGGGAGCTGTTTTTT. This encodes CASSPLLDGELFF.

The rearrangement joins TRBV4-3 to TRBJ2-1; TRBD1 matches at 7 bases. With 5 bases clipped from V and 0 bases from J, the junction kept 7 bases outside the gene matches. The CDR3 contains 16 residues. Germline assignment: CDR1 LGHNA and CDR2 YSLEER. The CDR3 DNA follows: TGCGCCAGCAGCAAAGCGGACAGGAGCTCCTACAATGAGCAGTTCTTC. Its translation is CASSKADRSSYNEQFF.

The chain recombines TRBV7-3 with TRBJ2-5; a possible D gene is TRBD2 (5 bases). The V end was cut by 0 bases, the J end by 4 bases, with 9 bases between. The CDR3 extends over 14 amino acids. Germline V gene data show CDR1 as SGHTA and CDR2 as FQGTGA. This chain's CDR3 is CASSLTGVGETQYF. As DNA, the CDR3 is TGTGCCAGCAGCTTAACCGGGGTGGGAGAGACCCAGTACTTC. The whole variable domain, filled in from reference TRBV7-3 and TRBJ2-5, reads GAGVSQTPSNKVTEKGKYVELRCDPISGHTALYWYRQSLGQGPEFLIYFQGTGAADDSGLPNDRFFAVRPEGSVSTLKIQRTERGDSAVYLCASSLTGVGETQYFGPGTRLLVL.

The V gene is TRBV30, the J gene TRBJ2-5; the D call may be TRBD1 or TRBD2 (5 bases each). The J call could be wrong; TRBJ2-7 is a better fit for the DNA end. Per the germline V gene, CDR1 is GTSNPN and CDR2 is SVGIG (reference sequence). The CDR3 contains 13 residues. The CDR3 sequence: CARSRDGPGEQYF. For the CDR3, the DNA is TGTGCCAGAAGCCGGGACGGCCCCGGCGAGCAGTACTTC.

This rearrangement joins TRBV19 to TRBJ2-1; the match to TRBD1 covers 7 bases. The germline V gene has CDR1 LNHDA and CDR2 SQIVND (reference sequence). The V and J ends lost 7 bases and 7 bases, in that order; junction bases with no gene match: 16. The CDR3 extends over 16 amino acids. The CDR3 nucleotides read TGTGCCAGTACAAGGACAGGACGGAAAGTAGTTAATGAGCAGTTCTTC. It codes for CASTRTGRKVVNEQFF. Variable domain in full (rest from reference TRBV19 and TRBJ2-1): DGGITQSPKYLFRKEGQNVTLSCEQNLNHDAMYWYRQDPGQGLRLIYYSQIVNDFQKGDIAEGYSVSREKKESFPLTVTSAQKNPTAFYLCASTRTGRKVVNEQFFGPGTRLTVL.

The gene calls are TRBV7-9 and TRBJ1-2, with D possibly TRBD1 on 5 matching bases. CDR1 is SEHNR and CDR2 is FQNEAQ in the germline V gene (reference sequence). V dropped 4 bases and J dropped 1 base, with 10 bases sitting between them. The CDR3 has 14 residues. CDR3 sequence: CASSSDSLNYGYTF. The CDR3 DNA is TGTGCCAGCAGCTCCGACAGTCTTAACTATGGCTACACCTTC.

The rearrangement uses TRBV10-3 and TRBJ2-3; D unclear. The CDR3 spans 14 residues. CDR1 ENHRY and CDR2 SYGVKD come from the germline V gene. Trimming removed 3 bases from V and 3 bases from J, with 10 bases in between. The CDR3 loop is CAISDPGRTDTQYF. The DNA for the CDR3 is TGTGCCATCAGTGACCCCGGCAGGACAGATACGCAGTATTTT.

This chain connects TRBV7-9 to TRBJ1-2, with D possibly being TRBD1 (5 bases). This CDR3 has 17 amino acids. Trimming left V 3 bases short and J 0 bases short, with 17 bases between. CDR1 SEHNR and CDR2 FQNEAQ come from the germline V gene (reference sequence). The CDR3 bases are TGTGCCAGCAGCTTGAGGGTCCGGGGCCAAGCTAACTATGGCTACACCTTC. It codes for CASSLRVRGQANYGYTF.

The chain is built from TRBV7-2 and TRBJ2-3; D is tentatively TRBD1 or TRBD2 (5 bases each). Germline values: CDR1 SGHTA, CDR2 FQGNSA. The CDR3 is 15 residues long. V lost 1 base, J lost 4 bases, and 12 bases lay in between. The CDR3 DNA reads as TGTGCCAGCAGCTTAGGAGGGGTTAGAGCAGATACGCAGTATTTT. It yields the protein CASSLGGVRADTQYF.

This chain uses TRBV4-1 with TRBJ1-3, with TRBD1 as a possible D gene (5 bases). CDR1 is MGHRA, CDR2 YSYEKL, per germline. This CDR3 is built from 14 residues. Trimming removed 0 bases at V and 5 bases at J, with 8 bases between. The CDR3 region is CASSQEPGRNTIYF. The CDR3 coding sequence is TGCGCCAGCAGCCAAGAACCAGGGAGAAACACCATATATTTT.

The genes are TRBV4-2 and TRBJ1-4; TRBD1 is a possible D gene (5 bases). Trimming pared 6 bases from V and 7 bases from J, leaving 18 bases between. Germline assignment: CDR1 LGHNA and CDR2 YNFKEQ. There are 15 residues in the CDR3. CDR3 in amino acids: CASRGPGAAFEKLFF. The CDR3 coding sequence is TGTGCCAGCAGGGGTCCCGGGGCCGCTTTTGAAAAACTGTTTTTT.

About this clone itself: Other DNA sequences in the same sample also yield this CDR3. V gene TRBV11-2 combines with J gene TRBJ2-1; no firm D call. The CDR3 has 14 residues. Trimming took off 5 bases at V and 2 bases at J, with 10 bases between the two ends. Germline CDR1 and CDR2: SGHAT and FQNNGV. DNA of the CDR3: TGTGCCAGCAGCCCCTCCGGGCCCTACAATGAGCAGTTCTTC. This sequence encodes CASSPSGPYNEQFF.

This clone was counted between two and nine times. The chain links TRBV19 to TRBJ1-5; D unclear. CDR1 is LNHDA and CDR2 is SQIVND in the germline V gene (reference sequence). Trimming removed 6 bases at V and 5 bases at J, with 14 bases between. The CDR3 extends over 14 amino acids. The CDR3 is CASRGRLEYQPQHF. The CDR3 DNA follows: TGTGCCAGTAGAGGTAGGCTGGAGTATCAGCCCCAGCATTTT.